The 27 T cell receptor beta chains reported below all come from one sample, sequenced in a study of T cells in Graves' hyperthyroidism and ophthalmopathy (dated by TCRdb to between 2017 and 2020). The library was prepared using multiplex PCR. TCRdb records Illumina HiSeq 2000 as the sequencer. Amplification of TCR beta CDR3 regions was carried out from RNA transcripts. For the first round of RT-PCR on the TCR CDR3, the HTBI primer set was used together with the Qiagen OneStep RT-PCR kit. Clones were called with MiXCR by TCRdb after fastp trimmed the public reads at Q25, and only in-frame beta chains were retained. CDR3 protein sequences are deduplicated, and each keeps its most common genes and DNA. This sample has around 360,000 distinct CDR3 sequences in its table, and roughly 15% of those were observed once. The top ten clones comprise approximately 19% of the sample. The sample taken for sequencing was blood. The receptor set was obtained from a woman in her sixties with Graves' ophthalmopathy.

The table lists this clonotype with many counts. The chain has TRBV28 and TRBJ2-1, with TRBD2 matching 10 bases. With 2 bases clipped from V and 1 base from J, the junction kept 11 bases outside the gene matches. The CDR3 covers 19 residues. Germline V gene sequence: CDR1 MDHEN, CDR2 SYDVKM. CDR3 bases: TGTGCCAGCAGTTTAAGGGTTCTAGCGGGAGTTGAGTCCTACAATGAGCAGTTCTTC. Translating it yields CASSLRVLAGVESYNEQFF.

The chain carries TRBV2 and TRBJ1-2; 7 bases map to TRBD1. This CDR3 is 14 amino acids long. Germline V gene lookup returns CDR1 SNHLY and CDR2 FYNNEI. The trim removed 1 base at V and 8 bases at J, leaving 7 bases unmatched. The DNA for the CDR3 is TGTGCCAGCAGTGAAGAACAGGGGAGGTACGGCTACACCTTC. Encoded protein: CASSEEQGRYGYTF.

This clonotype was recorded a few times. This chain connects TRBV7-9 to TRBJ2-7; maybe TRBD2 (7 bases). The CDR3 length is 15 residues. Germline V gene data show CDR1 as SEHNR and CDR2 as FQNEAQ (reference sequence). V dropped 8 bases and J dropped 3 bases, with 20 bases sitting between them. In DNA, the CDR3 is TGTGCCAGCTCACTAGGGGGGGGGCAGATCTACGAGCAGTACTTC. Translated, it gives CASSLGGGQIYEQYF.

In its sample, this clonotype was seen a few times. The chain joins TRBV3-1 to TRBJ1-6; D unresolved. Germline V gene sequence: CDR1 LGHDT, CDR2 YNNKEL (reference sequence). V was shortened by 6 bases and J by 9 bases, with 9 bases between the two germline ends. The CDR3 extends over 12 amino acids. CDR3 nucleotide sequence: TGTGCCAGCAGAAAAGGAGGTTCACCCCTCCACTTT. Translation gives CASRKGGSPLHF.

This clonotype was counted a few times. This chain uses TRBV28 with TRBJ2-1; D perhaps matches TRBD1 (6 bases). CDR3 size: 15 residues. Germline loops: CDR1 MDHEN, CDR2 SYDVKM. Trimming took off 6 bases at V and 3 bases at J, with 15 bases between the two ends. The CDR3 DNA reads as TGTGCCAGCAGACCCGGGACACGCGGCTACAATGAGCAGTTCTTC. It codes for CASRPGTRGYNEQFF.

This clonotype was counted between two and nine times. The chain has TRBV7-9 and TRBJ2-3, with 9 bases aligning to TRBD2. The CDR3 covers 16 residues. Per the germline V gene, CDR1 is SEHNR and CDR2 is FQNEAQ (reference sequence). J was trimmed by 2 bases and V by 5 bases; bases with no gene match: 8. This chain's CDR3 is CASSPVTSGYTDTQYF. The DNA of the CDR3 is TGTGCCAGCAGCCCAGTGACTAGCGGATACACAGATACGCAGTATTTT.

This clonotype appeared many times. The chain employs TRBV20-1 and TRBJ2-3; 9 bases are shared with TRBD2. The CDR3 is 18 amino acids. The ends lost 3 bases at V and 3 bases at J; junction bases unmatched: 16. The germline V gene encodes CDR1 DFQATT and CDR2 SNEGSKA (reference sequence). The CDR3 bases are TGCAGTGCTAGGAAGGGTTGGCTAGCGGGAAGGTCGACAGATACGCAGTATTTT. Amino acid sequence: CSARKGWLAGRSTDTQYF.

There are many counts of this clonotype. Written as DNA, the CDR3 is TGTGCCAGCAGAGCGGGAGGGCAGGCAGATACGCAGTATTTT. Translated, it gives CASRAGGQADTQYF. V gene TRBV12-3 or TRBV12-4 combines with J gene TRBJ2-3; TRBD2 aligns across 10 bases. After removal of 6 bases from V and 4 bases from J, the junction contained 4 bases not matched to a gene. The CDR3 extends over 14 amino acids.

The rearrangement uses TRBV2 and TRBJ1-2, with 7 bases matching TRBD1. V dropped 3 bases and J dropped 3; count of bases not matched to a gene: 1. This CDR3 region has 13 residues. Germline V gives CDR1 SNHLY, CDR2 FYNNEI. DNA of the CDR3: TGTGCCAGCAGTGAGGGACAGCACTATGGCTACACCTTC. This codes for CASSEGQHYGYTF.

This clonotype was counted a few times. The chain links TRBV6-1 to TRBJ2-2, with TRBD2 as a possible D gene (5 bases). This CDR3 has 16 residues. V dropped 1 base and J dropped 4 bases, with 13 bases sitting between them. From germline, CDR1 is MNHNS and CDR2 SASEGT. CDR3 DNA: TGTGCCAGCAGTGAAGGAGGGTACAGTTTCACCGGGGAGCTGTTTTTT. Residues: CASSEGGYSFTGELFF.

This clonotype showed up just a few times. The rearrangement uses TRBV6-1 and TRBJ2-2; 14 positions match TRBD2. Germline V gene lookup returns CDR1 MNHNS and CDR2 SASEGT. The CDR3 extends over 15 amino acids. V lost 6 bases, J lost 7 bases, and 4 bases stayed unmatched. CDR3 coding DNA: TGTGCCAGCAGATTTGGGACTAGCGGGAGCGGGGAGCTGTTTTTT. As protein: CASRFGTSGSGELFF.

This clonotype came up a few times. The V gene is TRBV28, the J gene TRBJ2-5; 8 positions agree with TRBD2. The trim removed 3 bases at V and 1 base at J, leaving 4 bases unmatched. The CDR3 has 15 amino acids. CDR1 is MDHEN, CDR2 SYDVKM, per germline. The CDR3 sequence: CASSFPSGFQETQYF. Here the CDR3 DNA reads TGTGCCAGCAGTTTCCCTAGCGGGTTCCAAGAGACCCAGTACTTC.

This clonotype appeared many times. This chain uses TRBV5-4 with TRBJ2-3, with 9 bases matching TRBD2. The germline gives CDR1 SGHNT, CDR2 YYREEE (reference sequence). This CDR3 is built from 16 residues. V gave up 4 bases and J gave up 5 bases; unmatched junction bases: 11. The CDR3 coding sequence is TGTGCCAGCAGCCGCCGAGTAGCGGGAGAGGGAGATACGCAGTATTTT. Protein sequence: CASSRRVAGEGDTQYF.

CDR3 residues: CASRPAGTVKNIQYF. CDR3 DNA sequence: TGCGCCAGCAGACCGGCCGGGACTGTCAAAAACATTCAGTACTTC. The genes are TRBV4-1 and TRBJ2-4; tentatively, D is TRBD2 (6 bases). V lost 6 bases to trimming and J lost 3 bases, with 15 bases between them. Germline V gene sequence: CDR1 MGHRA, CDR2 YSYEKL. This CDR3 region has 15 residues.

V and J are TRBV7-2 and TRBJ2-1; D may be TRBD2 (6 bases). This CDR3 spans 15 amino acids. Trimming took 6 bases from V and 2 from J, leaving 14 bases between them. Germline V gene sequence: CDR1 SGHTA, CDR2 FQGNSA. Here the CDR3 reads CASSIAESPYNEQFF. CDR3 DNA sequence: TGTGCCAGCAGTATAGCGGAAAGTCCCTACAATGAGCAGTTCTTC.

This rearrangement joins TRBV10-3 to TRBJ1-5; 9 bases map to TRBD1. The CDR3 length is 16 residues. Germline-derived CDR1 and CDR2 are ENHRY and SYGVKD. Germline trimming cut 2 bases from V and 2 bases from J; bases unmatched to any gene: 4. The CDR3 region is CAISEVRTGGNQPQHF. DNA of the CDR3: TGTGCCATCAGTGAGGTCCGGACAGGGGGCAATCAGCCCCAGCATTTT.

This clonotype showed up many times. The chain's CDR3 is CASSEGGGWGSLWTGELFF. CDR3 nucleotide sequence: TGTGCCAGCAGCGAAGGGGGAGGTTGGGGGAGCCTCTGGACCGGGGAGCTGTTTTTT. This chain joins TRBV11-2 and TRBJ2-2; D is possibly TRBD1 or TRBD2 (6 bases each). Germline V gene data show CDR1 as SGHAT and CDR2 as FQNNGV. The V end lost 5 bases, the J end lost 5 bases, and 27 bases lay between the germline ends. The CDR3 is made up of 19 amino acids.

Only a few counts were recorded for this clonotype. CDR3 sequence (DNA): TGTGCCAGCTCATCGACGGTAATGAACACTGAAGCTTTCTTT. Encoded protein: CASSSTVMNTEAFF. J is TRBJ1-1 and V is TRBV18; no clear D. The length of the CDR3 is 14 residues. The germline V gene encodes CDR1 KGHSH and CDR2 LQKENI. Trimming shortened V by 5 bases and J by 0 bases, and 10 bases separated the two germline ends.

Notes on this clonotype: A read error may explain this, as a much larger clone is one base away. No conserved phenylalanine or tryptophan is present at the end of the CDR3, so a read error is the likely explanation. The gene calls are TRBV28 and TRBJ2-1; the match to TRBD1 covers 7 bases. The CDR3 extends over 13 amino acids. Germline V gene data show CDR1 as MDHEN and CDR2 as SYDVKM. Trimming removed 11 bases from V and 5 bases from J; junction bases left unmatched: 9. The CDR3 is CAGTDRADNEQFS. The CDR3 coding sequence is TGTGCCGGCACAGACAGGGCCGACAATGAGCAGTTCTCC.

This clonotype was detected many times. The rearrangement links TRBV5-1 to TRBJ1-1; a weak D match, TRBD1 (5 bases). Per the germline V gene, CDR1 is SGHRS and CDR2 is YFSETQ. This CDR3 comprises 15 residues. Trimming left V 0 bases short and J 2 bases short, with 11 bases between. Here the CDR3 DNA reads TGCGCCAGCAGCTTGGAGGGGCTAACCAACACTGAAGCTTTCTTT. Protein sequence: CASSLEGLTNTEAFF.

This clonotype came up many times. This sequence joins TRBV2 and TRBJ1-5; D gene unclear. Germline V gene sequence: CDR1 SNHLY, CDR2 FYNNEI. The ends were cut back, 7 bases at V and 5 bases at J, with 12 bases in the middle. This CDR3 comprises 13 residues. The CDR3 spells CASTVNRDQPQHF. The CDR3 nucleotides read TGTGCCAGCACCGTAAACCGGGATCAGCCCCAGCATTTT. Looking up the rest from reference TRBV2 and TRBJ1-5 gives the full variable domain: EPEVTQTPSHQVTQMGQEVILRCVPISNHLYFYWYRQILGQKVEFLVSFYNNEISEKSEIFDDQFSVERPDGSNFTLKIRSTKLEDSAMYFCASTVNRDQPQHFGDGTRLSIL.

The rearrangement links TRBV12-3 or TRBV12-4 to TRBJ2-1; 14 bases agree with TRBD2. The end of the DNA is better explained by TRBJ2-7, so the J call may be wrong. The CDR3 has 20 residues. The CDR3: CASSFSPGTSGSSSYNEQYF. CDR3 DNA sequence: TGTGCCAGCAGTTTCTCGCCCGGGACTAGCGGGAGCAGCTCCTACAATGAGCAGTACTTC.

This clonotype was detected ten times or more. The chain uses TRBV2 and TRBJ2-7; possibly TRBD2 for D (6 bases). Trimming pared 6 bases from V and 2 bases from J, leaving 8 bases between. Germline loops: CDR1 SNHLY, CDR2 FYNNEI. The length of the CDR3 is 12 residues. DNA of the CDR3: TGTGCCAGCAGGGGCGGGGCCTACGAGCAGTACTTC. Translating gives CASRGGAYEQYF.

This clonotype was found many times. The DNA of the CDR3 is TGTGCCAGCAGCCCCCCACAGCGGTCCACCTACAATGAGCAGTTCTTC. Translation gives CASSPPQRSTYNEQFF. The chain combines TRBV27 with TRBJ2-1; D possibly corresponds to TRBD2 (5 bases). There are 16 residues in the CDR3. Germline V gene data show CDR1 as MNHEY and CDR2 as SMNVEV (reference sequence). The ends were cut back, 6 bases at V and 2 bases at J, with 17 bases in the middle.

This clonotype was counted at least ten times. The gene calls are TRBV5-1 and TRBJ2-3, with TRBD2 identical over 7 bases. This CDR3 comprises 16 residues. Germline-derived CDR1 and CDR2 are SGHRS and YFSETQ. The ends lost 0 bases at V and 5 bases at J; junction bases unmatched: 9. The CDR3, as DNA: TGCGCCAGCAGCTTGGTATCAGGCGGGAGAGGAGATACGCAGTATTTT. Encoded protein: CASSLVSGGRGDTQYF.

This clonotype turned up a few times. The chain is built from TRBV10-3 and TRBJ2-5; D tentatively fits TRBD1 or TRBD2 (5 bases each). The CDR3 is 13 residues long. Germline V gene lookup returns CDR1 ENHRY and CDR2 SYGVKD. V dropped 2 bases and J dropped 1 base, with 5 bases sitting between them. This chain's CDR3 is CAISEGTQETQYF. In DNA, the CDR3 is TGTGCCATCAGTGAGGGGACCCAAGAGACCCAGTACTTC.

The gene calls are TRBV12-3 or TRBV12-4 and TRBJ1-1; D remains ambiguous. Trimming took 3 bases from V and 8 from J, leaving 13 bases between them. The CDR3 is 13 amino acids. The CDR3 sequence is CASSFLGSREAFF. The CDR3, as DNA: TGTGCCAGCAGTTTCCTCGGGTCCCGCGAAGCTTTCTTT.